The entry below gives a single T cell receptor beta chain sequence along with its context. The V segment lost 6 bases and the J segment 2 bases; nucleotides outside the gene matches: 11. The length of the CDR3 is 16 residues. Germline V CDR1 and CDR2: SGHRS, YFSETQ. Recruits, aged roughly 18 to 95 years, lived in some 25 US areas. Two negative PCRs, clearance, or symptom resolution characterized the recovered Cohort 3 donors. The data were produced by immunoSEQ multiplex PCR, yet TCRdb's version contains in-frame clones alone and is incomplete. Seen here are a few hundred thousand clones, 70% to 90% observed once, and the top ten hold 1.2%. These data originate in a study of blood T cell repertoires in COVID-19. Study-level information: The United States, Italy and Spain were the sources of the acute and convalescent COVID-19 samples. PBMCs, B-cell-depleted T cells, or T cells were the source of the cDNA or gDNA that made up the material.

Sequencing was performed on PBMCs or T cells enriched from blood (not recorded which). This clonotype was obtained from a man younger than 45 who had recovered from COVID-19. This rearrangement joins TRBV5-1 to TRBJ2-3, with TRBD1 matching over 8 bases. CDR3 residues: CASNARTGSDTDTQYF. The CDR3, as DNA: TGCGCCAGCAATGCCCGGACAGGGTCAGACACAGATACGCAGTATTTT.